This TCR beta chain was captured in a study of blood T cell repertoires in COVID-19. Across the study: Sites in the United States, Italy and Spain provided acute and convalescent COVID-19 samples. The cDNA or gDNA used as material had been derived from T cells, B-cell-depleted T cells, or PBMCs.

Participants were aged 18 to 89 years from around 24 US areas. Donors were grouped by their self-reported clinical history. Trimming at V came to 5 bases and at J to 1 base, leaving 8 bases not matched to a gene. CDR1 is SGHRS and CDR2 is YFSETQ in the germline V gene. The CDR3 spans 15 residues. Assay used: immunoSEQ multiplex PCR; TCRdb lists only in-frame clones, some missing. This repertoire shows some 250,000 clones, 85% to 90% found once; its top ten account for about 9.3%. Sequencing was carried out using PBMCs or T cells enriched from blood (not recorded which). This chain links TRBV5-1 with TRBJ2-5; 7 nucleotides agree with TRBD1. The source is a man aged 35 to 55 who had recovered from COVID-19. The CDR3 coding sequence is TGCGCCAGCAGGGAAGGGGGCGCCCCCCAAGAGACCCAGTACTTC. This sequence encodes CASREGGAPQETQYF.